This TCR beta chain was recovered during a study of blood T cell repertoires in COVID-19. Study summary: Samples of COVID-19 (acute and convalescent) were obtained from the United States, Italy and Spain. Nucleic acid was either cDNA or gDNA, and it came from T cells, B-cell-depleted T cells, or PBMCs.

This table comes from immunoSEQ multiplex PCR, and its TCRdb copy is limited to in-frame clones, with some not included. The sample carries approximately 34,000 clones, around 85% recorded once. Germline-derived CDR1 and CDR2 are SGHRS and YFSETQ. Between the trimmed V and J ends, which lost 4 bases and 4 bases, there was a span of 11 bases. The length of the CDR3 is 13 residues. This chain connects TRBV5-1 to TRBJ1-2; D might be TRBD1 (5 bases). The origin of this receptor is a man between 70 and 80 years old with COVID-19, enrolled during active disease. What was sequenced was peripheral blood. The CDR3 reads CASSQGHGYGYTF. CDR3 sequence (DNA): TGCGCCAGCAGCCAAGGACACGGCTATGGCTACACCTTC.